This TCR beta chain was observed in a study of beta chain features in type 1 diabetes. V was clipped by 1 base and J by 7 bases, with 14 bases between them. The CDR3 runs to 15 residues. CDR1 is SGHVS, CDR2 FQNEAQ, per germline. Reverse transcription of all isolated RNA meant that expressed TCRB transcripts were sequenced. Sequenced by immunoSEQ multiplex PCR; TCRdb stores in-frame clones only, minus some. Altogether almost 250,000 clones are present, less than 15% being singletons, with the ten largest covering about 0.027%. The TCR sequence derives from a middle-aged woman in good health. J is TRBJ1-5 and V is TRBV7-8; no clear D. The sequenced material came from naive CD4+ T cells from blood. The CDR3 nucleotides are TGTGCCAGCAGCTTAGTGCTAGCCCGGGGACAGCCCCAGCATTTT. Encoded protein: CASSLVLARGQPQHF. Looking up the rest from reference TRBV7-8 and TRBJ1-5 gives the full variable domain: GAGVSQSPRYKVAKRGQDVALRCDPISGHVSLFWYQQALGQGPEFLTYFQNEAQLDKSGLPSDRFFAERPEGSVSTLKIQRTQQEDSAVYLCASSLVLARGQPQHFGDGTRLSIL.